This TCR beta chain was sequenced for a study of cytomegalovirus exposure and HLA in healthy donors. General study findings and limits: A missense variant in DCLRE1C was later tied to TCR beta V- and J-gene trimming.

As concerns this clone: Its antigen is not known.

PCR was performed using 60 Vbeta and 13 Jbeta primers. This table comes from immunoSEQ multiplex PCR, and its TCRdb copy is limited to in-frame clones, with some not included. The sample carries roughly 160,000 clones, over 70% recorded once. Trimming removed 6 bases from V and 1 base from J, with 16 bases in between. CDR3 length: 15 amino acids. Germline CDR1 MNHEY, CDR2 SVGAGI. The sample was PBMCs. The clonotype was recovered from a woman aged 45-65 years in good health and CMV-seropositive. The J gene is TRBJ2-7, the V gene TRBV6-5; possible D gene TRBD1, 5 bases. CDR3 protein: CASRTGARRSYEQYF. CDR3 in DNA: TGTGCCAGCAGAACTGGGGCGCGTAGGTCCTACGAGCAGTACTTC.